What follows are 8 T cell receptor beta chains derived from one specimen sequenced in a study of T cell responses to AZD1222 COVID-19 vaccine. The data were produced by immunoSEQ multiplex PCR, yet TCRdb's version contains in-frame clones alone and is incomplete. The top ten hold more than 8.5% of the sample, which has fewer than 80,000 clones, around 89% seen once. The sequences come from peripheral blood, collected 28 days after the second dose of the MenACWY control vaccine. All receptors derive from an adult who received the MenACWY meningococcal vaccine as a control.

V is TRBV7-2 and J is TRBJ1-6; D is unclear. The CDR3 spans 12 residues. Germline lookup yields CDR1 SGHTA and CDR2 FQGNSA. Trimming cost V 4 bases and J 3 bases, with 1 base left between them. The CDR3 sequence is CASSYYNSPLHF. CDR3 DNA: TGTGCCAGCAGCTACTATAATTCACCCCTCCACTTT. The full variable domain, in which reference TRBV7-2 and TRBJ1-6 provide the parts outside the CDR3, is GAGVSQSPSNKVTEKGKDVELRCDPISGHTALYWYRQSLGQGLEFLIYFQGNSAPDKSGLPSDRFSAERTGGSVSTLTIQRTQQEDSAVYLCASSYYNSPLHFGNGTRLTVT.

This chain links TRBV7-8 with TRBJ2-1, with D perhaps given as TRBD1 or TRBD2 (6 bases each). Germline V gene data show CDR1 as SGHVS and CDR2 as FQNEAQ. Trimming removed 3 bases from V and 4 bases from J, with 13 bases in between. The CDR3 consists of 15 residues. DNA of the CDR3: TGTGCCAGCAGCTTGGGGGGCAGCTATTACAATGAGCAGTTCTTC. Amino acid sequence: CASSLGGSYYNEQFF.

This clone was detected once. The chain recombines TRBV5-4 with TRBJ2-3, with TRBD2 identical over 11 bases. Germline V gene lookup returns CDR1 SGHNT and CDR2 YYREEE (reference sequence). V dropped 4 bases and J dropped 2; count of bases not matched to a gene: 6. The CDR3 loop spans 16 amino acids. CDR3 region: CASSHSGGGLTDTQYF. CDR3 DNA sequence: TGTGCCAGCAGCCATAGCGGGGGGGGACTCACAGATACGCAGTATTTT.

The chain uses TRBV19 and TRBJ1-5; weak D call: TRBD1 (5 bases). Deletions cut 3 bases from V and 6 bases from J, with 15 bases between. The CDR3 sequence is 15 residues long. Germline CDR1 is LNHDA and CDR2 is SQIVND (reference sequence). The CDR3 loop is CASSMGRERGQPQHF. The CDR3 region has the DNA TGTGCCAGTAGTATGGGCAGGGAGAGGGGTCAGCCCCAGCATTTT.

The chain carries TRBV19 and TRBJ2-7; D might be TRBD1 (5 bases). This CDR3 has 12 amino acids. Trimming removed 9 bases at V and 1 base at J, with 10 bases between. Germline V gene sequence: CDR1 LNHDA, CDR2 SQIVND (reference sequence). The CDR3 protein is CARRQNSYEQYF. The CDR3 coding sequence is TGTGCCAGAAGACAGAATTCCTACGAGCAGTACTTC.

This clone has a handful of counts. The chain joins TRBV5-4 to TRBJ1-1; 7 nucleotides align to TRBD1. The V gene's germline CDR1 is SGHNT and CDR2 YYREEE (reference sequence). The CDR3 has 14 residues. With V trimmed by 4 bases and J by 0 bases, 3 bases remained unmatched. CDR3 sequence reads: CASSVGTVNTEAFF. In DNA form, the CDR3 reads TGTGCCAGCAGCGTCGGGACAGTGAACACTGAAGCTTTCTTT.

As DNA, the CDR3 is TGTGCCAGCAGTTTCACGGGGGGAAACACTGAAGCTTTCTTT. Translated, it gives CASSFTGGNTEAFF. The chain joins TRBV27 to TRBJ1-1; TRBD1 is a possible D gene (5 bases). The CDR3 length is 14 residues. V was clipped by 3 bases and J by 2 bases, with 10 bases between them. The germline CDR1 and CDR2 sequences are MNHEY and SMNVEV (reference sequence).

The chain employs TRBV19 and TRBJ1-5, with 12 bases aligning to TRBD1. Germline V CDR1 and CDR2: LNHDA, SQIVND (reference sequence). V was pared by 4 bases and J by 2 bases, with 9 bases of the junction left unmatched. This CDR3 region has 18 residues. As DNA, the CDR3 is TGTGCCAGTAGTAAATGGGGACAGGGGGCGAAGGGCAATCAGCCCCAGCATTTT. Translating gives CASSKWGQGAKGNQPQHF.